The 4 T cell receptor beta chains in this list originate from one sample, sequenced in a study of OX40 agonist ivuxolimab in advanced cancers. This table comes from immunoSEQ multiplex PCR, and its TCRdb copy is limited to in-frame clones, with some not included. The sample consists of 80,000 to 100,000 clones, approximately 94% of them appearing once. Sequencing used CD4+ or CD8+ T cells sorted from blood, obtained in a trial of the OX40 agonist ivuxolimab. These receptors were collected from an adult with an advanced solid tumor such as melanoma, head and neck, liver or kidney cancer.

The gene calls are TRBV7-9 and TRBJ1-1, with D possibly TRBD1 on 6 matching bases. The CDR3 sequence is 14 residues long. The V end lost 3 bases, the J end lost 1 base, and 9 bases lay between the germline ends. Germline CDR1 is SEHNR and CDR2 is FQNEAQ (reference sequence). CDR3 loop: CASSLGHQNTEAFF. CDR3 nucleotide sequence: TGTGCCAGCAGCTTGGGACACCAGAACACTGAAGCTTTCTTT.

Note on this clone: The germline gene is not matched at one end of the junction; a read error may be the cause. J is TRBJ2-5 and V is TRBV7-7; D call uncertain. The CDR3 sequence is 14 residues long. Per germline, CDR1 SSHAT and CDR2 FNYEAQ (reference sequence). Here the CDR3 DNA reads TGTGCTAGCAGCTCCCGACGCGGAGAAGAGACCCAGTACTTC. Protein: CASSSRRGEETQYF.

To note about this clone: The sample carries other DNA sequences with the same CDR3. V and J are TRBV7-2 and TRBJ1-1; 9 bases line up with TRBD1. Losses at the gene ends were 3 bases for V and 1 base for J; bases not matched to a gene: 0. The germline V gene encodes CDR1 SGHTA and CDR2 FQGNSA. The CDR3 spans 14 residues. The CDR3 reads CASSLGQGNTEAFF. For the CDR3, the DNA is TGTGCCAGCAGCTTGGGACAGGGGAACACTGAAGCTTTCTTT.

This clone was counted between two and nine times. This sequence joins TRBV7-9 and TRBJ2-7, with D unresolved. CDR1 is SEHNR and CDR2 is FQNEAQ in the germline V gene (reference sequence). Trimming cost V 5 bases and J 0 bases, with 8 bases left between them. This CDR3 is built from 13 residues. The CDR3 loop reads CASSVHSSYEQYF. CDR3 DNA sequence: TGTGCCAGCAGCGTACATAGCTCCTACGAGCAGTACTTC.